A single sample gave rise to the 8 T cell receptor beta chains below, sequenced in a study of shared clonotypes between healthy human individuals. The assay was immunoSEQ multiplex PCR, and TCRdb's table has in-frame clones only and misses some. Of some 2,000,000 clones listed, just under 95% were seen once; the top ten hold 0.85% to 1.3%. Terminally differentiated effector memory CD45RA+ cells were excluded from the naive CD8 cells, which were CD45RO-negative and positively selected for CCR7. Sequencing was done on a sample of naive CD8+ T cells sorted from blood. Every receptor here comes from a man between 18 and 29 years old in good health.

The rearrangement joins TRBV6-1 to TRBJ2-4, with D uncertain. Germline CDR1 is MNHNS and CDR2 is SASEGT. The CDR3 loop spans 11 amino acids. The V end was cut by 10 bases, the J end by 6 bases, with 10 bases between. CDR3 coding DNA: TGTGCCACACAGCCGGGAAACATTCAGTACTTC. It codes for CATQPGNIQYF.

This chain connects TRBV25-1 to TRBJ2-1, with D maybe TRBD2 (5 bases). The CDR3 consists of 14 residues. V shed 10 bases and J shed 4 bases, with 17 bases lying between them. The germline V gene has CDR1 MGHDK and CDR2 SYGVNS. CDR3 in amino acids: CATLGVGDYNEQFF. As DNA, the CDR3 is TGTGCCACGCTCGGAGTCGGGGATTACAATGAGCAGTTCTTC. Supplemented by reference TRBV25-1 and TRBJ2-1, the full variable domain reads EADIYQTPRYLVIGTGKKITLECSQTMGHDKMYWYQQDPGMELHLIHYSYGVNSTEKGDLSSESTVSRIRTEHFPLTLESARPSHTSQYLCATLGVGDYNEQFFGPGTRLTVL.

The V gene is TRBV27, the J gene TRBJ2-1, with 9 bases matching TRBD1. Germline V gene sequence: CDR1 MNHEY, CDR2 SMNVEV (reference sequence). V lost 3 bases and J lost 8; bases outside the gene matches: 11. The CDR3 covers 16 residues. The CDR3 sequence is CASSFLYRDRVDEQFF. The CDR3 DNA reads TGTGCCAGCAGTTTCCTCTACCGGGACAGGGTAGATGAGCAGTTCTTC.

This chain connects TRBV27 to TRBJ2-1, with 8 bases aligning to TRBD2. The CDR3 sequence is 17 residues long. Looked up from germline, CDR1 is MNHEY and CDR2 is SMNVEV (reference sequence). V lost 1 base and J lost 0; bases outside the gene matches: 5. In DNA form, the CDR3 reads TGTGCCAGCAGTTTATGGACTAGCCCTAGCTCCTACAATGAGCAGTTCTTC. Protein sequence: CASSLWTSPSSYNEQFF.

The chain carries TRBV6-1 and TRBJ2-3; D is uncertain. The CDR3 is 16 residues long. CDR1 is MNHNS and CDR2 is SASEGT in the germline V gene. Trimming left V 2 bases short and J 0 bases short, with 12 bases between. In DNA, the CDR3 is TGTGCCAGCAGTGAATATTTGGGCGATAGCACAGATACGCAGTATTTT. Residues: CASSEYLGDSTDTQYF.

This chain uses TRBV13 with TRBJ2-5; D ambiguous. V dropped 3 bases and J dropped 0 bases, with 8 bases sitting between them. Per the germline V gene, CDR1 is PRHDT and CDR2 is FYEKMQ (reference sequence). The CDR3 spans 14 residues. In nucleotides, the CDR3 is TGTGCCAGCAGCTTCGGGCAGGACCAAGAGACCCAGTACTTC. Translated: CASSFGQDQETQYF.

J is TRBJ1-5 and V is TRBV4-1; TRBD1 might be the D (6 bases). The V end was cut by 0 bases, the J end by 5 bases, with 17 bases between. CDR3 length: 17 residues. Germline CDR1 and CDR2: MGHRA and YSYEKL. DNA for the CDR3: TGCGCCAGCAGCCAAGAAGGGGGGGAACAGGGTTATCAGCCCCAGCATTTT. Protein sequence: CASSQEGGEQGYQPQHF.

V gene TRBV30 combines with J gene TRBJ2-7, with D possibly TRBD2 on 5 matching bases. Trimming removed 1 base from V and 4 bases from J, with 11 bases in between. From germline, CDR1 is GTSNPN and CDR2 SVGIG (reference sequence). The CDR3 has 13 amino acids. The CDR3 spells CAWSEEVWYEQYF. The CDR3 DNA sequence: TGTGCCTGGAGTGAGGAGGTTTGGTACGAGCAGTACTTC.